The present T cell receptor (beta chain) was sequenced within a study of glioma-infiltrating T cells. Findings and limits, study-wide: Only very few CDR3 sequences appeared in both tissue and blood. Gliomas, especially low-grade, showed above-expected tissue-blood divergence; non-neoplastic patients showed below.

Regarding this clonotype: Its antigen is as yet unknown.

This CDR3 has 14 residues. V lost 6 bases, J lost 4 bases, and 15 bases lay in between. Germline V lookup: CDR1 MNHEY, CDR2 SVGEGT. Using RNA template, CDR3s of TCR alpha and beta were amplified with iRepertoire arm-PCR. One entry per CDR3 protein results from TCRdb running MiXCR on the multiplex PCR reads. The data contain about 140,000 distinct CDR3 sequences, around 40% of them singletons. The chain employs TRBV6-2 or TRBV6-3 and TRBJ2-5; tentative D call: TRBD1 (6 bases). The sequencing input was glioma tissue, nonneoplastic brain tissue, or PBMCs (not recorded which). The sequence was collected from a human donor with low-grade glioma or glioblastoma, undergoing nonglioma brain surgery, or in good health (not recorded which). The CDR3 DNA follows: TGTGCCAGCAGACAAAACAGGGAGATAGAGACCCAGTACTTC. It is translated as CASRQNREIETQYF.